This is a list of T cell receptor beta chains from one sample in a study of response to subunit inactivated influenza vaccine. TCRdb re-called the RT-PCR reads with MiXCR, one entry per CDR3 protein. The sample includes some 550,000 distinct CDR3 sequences, around 21% of them seen just once. These data were also reused for a study on T cells expressing NK-cell markers.

The sample consisted of CD4+ T cells sorted from PBMCs, taken roughly 12 days after vaccination. These receptors were obtained from a middle-aged man who received an inactivated influenza vaccine. Both conserved end residues are part of each CDR3. Each record gives: CDR3 protein, J gene, V gene, D gene. A D gene is named only where the DNA matches it firmly.

CSALATLRTDTQYF | TRBJ2-3 | TRBV20-1 | NA
CAWGGAGDYEQYF | TRBJ2-7 | TRBV30 | TRBD2
CASRSGRGGSSTDTQYF | TRBJ2-3 | TRBV5-4 | TRBD2
CASNRDNLNEQFF | TRBJ2-1 | TRBV12-3/TRBV12-4 | NA
CASSKGRDYEQYF | TRBJ2-7 | TRBV6-6 | TRBD2
CASSYSPQREETQYF | TRBJ2-5 | TRBV6-5 | NA
CASSPGVGLKFIYGYTF | TRBJ1-2 | TRBV5-1 | NA
CASSQDLLTRYF | TRBJ2-7 | TRBV3-1 | NA
CASSFFGGYTGELFF | TRBJ2-2 | TRBV28 | NA
CASSYDRGERAQYF | TRBJ2-5 | TRBV7-9 | TRBD1
CASSPWGARTDTQYF | TRBJ2-3 | TRBV12-3/TRBV12-4 | NA
CASSLMDNSGNTIYF | TRBJ1-3 | TRBV11-2 | NA
CSAHGTLNTGELFF | TRBJ2-2 | TRBV20-1 | NA
CASSEFRRPVETQYF | TRBJ2-5 | TRBV6-1 | NA
CASSYAGHPQDEQYF | TRBJ2-7 | TRBV5-1 | NA
CSAPGGVSWEQYF | TRBJ2-7 | TRBV20-1 | TRBD2
CSATKTGLSYGYTF | TRBJ1-2 | TRBV20-1 | NA
CASSEGSYEQYF | TRBJ2-7 | TRBV12-3/TRBV12-4 | NA
CSARDLMVSQETQYF | TRBJ2-5 | TRBV20-1 | NA
CASSLANVPGGDGYTF | TRBJ1-2 | TRBV5-1 | NA
CSVDAGEINTEAFF | TRBJ1-1 | TRBV29-1 | NA
CATSDRLGGNQPQHF | TRBJ1-5 | TRBV24-1 | NA
CASSDGRGLAKNIQYF | TRBJ2-4 | TRBV2 | TRBD1
CASRKTVANYGYTF | TRBJ1-2 | TRBV6-2/TRBV6-3 | NA
CASSLGLTAGANVLTF | TRBJ2-6 | TRBV7-9 | NA
CASSAPTGGLTEAFF | TRBJ1-1 | TRBV6-1 | NA
CASSLGGGGSYGYTF | TRBJ1-2 | TRBV7-2 | NA
CSARDPGRGEQYF | TRBJ2-7 | TRBV20-1 | NA
CASSAGQANYGYTF | TRBJ1-2 | TRBV9 | TRBD1
CASSLTEVSYEQYF | TRBJ2-7 | TRBV7-8 | NA
CAISEVGQGGSDTQYF | TRBJ2-3 | TRBV10-3 | TRBD1
CASSSSTSVQETQYF | TRBJ2-5 | TRBV5-1 | TRBD2
CASRLEGVDTQYF | TRBJ2-3 | TRBV5-1 | NA
CASRSATGELFF | TRBJ2-2 | TRBV6-5 | NA
CSARQGASTDTQYF | TRBJ2-3 | TRBV20-1 | TRBD1
CASSPRAGGNGELFF | TRBJ2-2 | TRBV13 | TRBD2
CASSWTQDYYEQYF | TRBJ2-7 | TRBV5-6 | NA
CASSPSRDRTLYGYTF | TRBJ1-2 | TRBV11-2 | TRBD1
CSASSFTEGARTEAFF | TRBJ1-1 | TRBV20-1 | TRBD1
CSVEPLGGLTEQYF | TRBJ2-7 | TRBV29-1 | NA
CSARPAGGANEQFF | TRBJ2-1 | TRBV20-1 | TRBD2
CSATSGWETQYF | TRBJ2-5 | TRBV20-1 | TRBD2
CASSLVGLSKRDNEQFF | TRBJ2-1 | TRBV7-2 | NA
CSVGGGAIGELFF | TRBJ2-2 | TRBV20-1 | TRBD2
CSVDLAGRLNEQFF | TRBJ2-1 | TRBV29-1 | TRBD2
CASSPRLAPNTGELFF | TRBJ2-2 | TRBV5-8 | NA
CATSRERTNTDTQYF | TRBJ2-3 | TRBV15 | NA
CASSGTSPLHF | TRBJ1-6 | TRBV2 | NA
CASSVASIPLRRAGPAGGYTF | TRBJ1-2 | TRBV9 | NA
CASSQGGTGADYNEQFF | TRBJ2-1 | TRBV4-1 | TRBD1
CASSEATPSSTDTQYF | TRBJ2-3 | TRBV2 | NA
CASSQIDGKLFF | TRBJ1-4 | TRBV14 | NA